This is a list of T cell receptor beta chains from one sample in a study of shared clonotypes between healthy human individuals. Clones were sequenced by immunoSEQ multiplex PCR, and TCRdb holds only the in-frame ones, with some missing. The sample shows a few hundred thousand clones, 87% of them seen only once. The specimen was memory CD8+ T cells sorted from blood. These receptors were collected from a man aged 18-30 years in good health. Both conserved end residues are part of each CDR3. Fields, in order: J gene, clone size, V gene, D gene, CDR3 DNA, CDR3 protein. The D gene is left open where the match is weak. Some rows mark clone size as missing; the rest say once, few, many or name a class of expanded clone.

j_gene: TRBJ2-7; abundance: NA; v_gene: TRBV7-2; d_gene: NA; CDR3nt: TGTGCCAGCAGCTGGAGCGACTCCTACGAGCAGTACTTC; CDR3aa: CASSWSDSYEQYF
j_gene: TRBJ2-5; abundance: once; v_gene: TRBV4-1; d_gene: NA; CDR3nt: TGCGCCAGCAGCCAAGAGCGGCCAGAGACCCAGTACTTC; CDR3aa: CASSQERPETQYF
j_gene: TRBJ1-3; abundance: NA; v_gene: TRBV5-1; d_gene: NA; CDR3nt: TGCGCCAGCAGCAGAGCAGGGTATGGAAACACCATATATTTT; CDR3aa: CASSRAGYGNTIYF
j_gene: TRBJ1-4; abundance: NA; v_gene: TRBV4-1; d_gene: TRBD1; CDR3nt: TGCGCCAGCAGCCACGTCCATAGGGGACAGGGTGGCGAAAAACTGTTTTTT; CDR3aa: CASSHVHRGQGGEKLFF
j_gene: TRBJ1-6; abundance: NA; v_gene: TRBV27; d_gene: NA; CDR3nt: TGTGCCAGCAGTTTCACGACGGACGGTAATTCACCCCTCCACTTT; CDR3aa: CASSFTTDGNSPLHF
j_gene: TRBJ2-2; abundance: once; v_gene: TRBV5-1; d_gene: TRBD2; CDR3nt: TGCGCCAGCAGCTTGGTCCCATCCGGGACTAGCGGTCCGGGGCGGACCGGGGAGCTGTTTTTT; CDR3aa: CASSLVPSGTSGPGRTGELFF
j_gene: TRBJ2-1; abundance: NA; v_gene: TRBV7-9; d_gene: TRBD2; CDR3nt: TGTGCCAGCAGCTTAGGGGTCAGCGGGACGGACATATACAATGAGCAGTTCTTC; CDR3aa: CASSLGVSGTDIYNEQFF
j_gene: TRBJ1-5; abundance: once; v_gene: TRBV4-3; d_gene: NA; CDR3nt: TGCGCCAGCAGCCAAGATCGAATGATCCGCAATCAGCCCCAGCATTTT; CDR3aa: CASSQDRMIRNQPQHF
j_gene: TRBJ2-7; abundance: NA; v_gene: TRBV6-1; d_gene: NA; CDR3nt: TGTGCCAGCAGCGAGGGGCCCTACGAGCAGTACTTC; CDR3aa: CASSEGPYEQYF
j_gene: TRBJ2-7; abundance: NA; v_gene: TRBV7-2; d_gene: NA; CDR3nt: TGTGCCAGCAGCTTGGTGATAGCTTTGCCGTACGAGCAGTACTTC; CDR3aa: CASSLVIALPYEQYF
j_gene: TRBJ2-1; abundance: many; v_gene: TRBV5-1; d_gene: TRBD1; CDR3nt: TGCGCCAGCAGCCCACAAGTTACACAGGGGCAGGCCTACAATGAGCAGTTCTTC; CDR3aa: CASSPQVTQGQAYNEQFF
j_gene: TRBJ2-5; abundance: NA; v_gene: TRBV7-6; d_gene: NA; CDR3nt: TGTGCCAGCAGCCAGGTTCCTGGGGTACAAGAGACCCAGTACTTC; CDR3aa: CASSQVPGVQETQYF
j_gene: TRBJ1-1; abundance: NA; v_gene: TRBV5-4; d_gene: NA; CDR3nt: TGTGCCAGCAGCGCCTCGGGGGCATACATGAACACTGAAGCTTTCTTT; CDR3aa: CASSASGAYMNTEAFF
j_gene: TRBJ2-3; abundance: few; v_gene: TRBV7-9; d_gene: NA; CDR3nt: TGTGCCAGCAGGCCGACAGTTACAGATACGCAGTATTTT; CDR3aa: CASRPTVTDTQYF
j_gene: TRBJ1-6; abundance: once; v_gene: TRBV5-4; d_gene: NA; CDR3nt: TGTGCCAGCAGCTTGAGACAGAGGGTCCGTAATTCACCCCTCCACTTT; CDR3aa: CASSLRQRVRNSPLHF
j_gene: TRBJ2-2; abundance: NA; v_gene: TRBV28; d_gene: NA; CDR3nt: TGTGCCAGCAGTTTAATGGGGCCCGGGGAGCTGTTTTTT; CDR3aa: CASSLMGPGELFF
j_gene: TRBJ1-2; abundance: NA; v_gene: TRBV9; d_gene: NA; CDR3nt: TGTGCCAGCAGCGAGTCGACAGGAGAGGACTATGGCTACACCTTC; CDR3aa: CASSESTGEDYGYTF
j_gene: TRBJ2-2; abundance: NA; v_gene: TRBV30; d_gene: TRBD1; CDR3nt: TGTGCCTGGAGCGGGACAGGGGGAACCGGGGAGCTGTTTTTT; CDR3aa: CAWSGTGGTGELFF
j_gene: TRBJ1-6; abundance: once; v_gene: TRBV10-3; d_gene: TRBD1; CDR3nt: TGTGCCATCAGCGAGGACAGGGGGGCTCATAATTCACCCCTCCACTTT; CDR3aa: CAISEDRGAHNSPLHF
j_gene: TRBJ2-2; abundance: NA; v_gene: TRBV13; d_gene: NA; CDR3nt: TGTGCCAGCAGCCCAAACACGCCGAACACCGGGGAGCTGTTTTTT; CDR3aa: CASSPNTPNTGELFF
j_gene: TRBJ2-7; abundance: NA; v_gene: TRBV7-9; d_gene: NA; CDR3nt: TGTGCCAGCAGCTCAAAGGACAGCTTTTACTACGAGCAGTACTTC; CDR3aa: CASSSKDSFYYEQYF
j_gene: TRBJ2-2; abundance: NA; v_gene: TRBV4-2; d_gene: NA; CDR3nt: TGTGCCAGCAGCCAAGAGTACACCGGGGAGCTGTTTTTT; CDR3aa: CASSQEYTGELFF
j_gene: TRBJ2-7; abundance: NA; v_gene: TRBV28; d_gene: NA; CDR3nt: TGTGCCAGCAGTTCCCTTACGGGATACTCCTACGAGCAGTACTTC; CDR3aa: CASSSLTGYSYEQYF
j_gene: TRBJ2-7; abundance: NA; v_gene: TRBV4-1; d_gene: NA; CDR3nt: TGCGCCAGCAGCCAAGAGTCAGCTGTTAGCTCCTACGAGCAGTACTTC; CDR3aa: CASSQESAVSSYEQYF
j_gene: TRBJ2-7; abundance: NA; v_gene: TRBV5-1; d_gene: NA; CDR3nt: TGCGCCAGCAGCCCGGCCGGGGGTTGGGACGAGCAGTACTTC; CDR3aa: CASSPAGGWDEQYF
j_gene: TRBJ2-3; abundance: NA; v_gene: TRBV4-1; d_gene: NA; CDR3nt: TGCGCCAGCAGCCACACCGGGGGTCCGGGTACAGATACGCAGTATTTT; CDR3aa: CASSHTGGPGTDTQYF
j_gene: TRBJ2-1; abundance: NA; v_gene: TRBV7-9; d_gene: NA; CDR3nt: TGTGCCAGCAGCTTAGGTTACGGGCTTGGCGATGAGCAGTTCTTC; CDR3aa: CASSLGYGLGDEQFF
j_gene: TRBJ2-3; abundance: NA; v_gene: TRBV9; d_gene: NA; CDR3nt: TGTGCCAGCAGCTCTGGTGCCTATAGCACAGATACGCAGTATTTT; CDR3aa: CASSSGAYSTDTQYF
j_gene: TRBJ2-3; abundance: NA; v_gene: TRBV10-1; d_gene: TRBD2; CDR3nt: TGCGCCAGCAGTGAATTGGCGGGGGGCCGCACAGATACGCAGTATTTT; CDR3aa: CASSELAGGRTDTQYF
j_gene: TRBJ2-5; abundance: NA; v_gene: TRBV6-5; d_gene: NA; CDR3nt: TGTGCCAGCAGTTACCTTCCAACCCAAGAGACCCAGTACTTC; CDR3aa: CASSYLPTQETQYF
j_gene: TRBJ2-5; abundance: NA; v_gene: TRBV7-9; d_gene: NA; CDR3nt: TGTGCCAGCAGCTTAATCGGACTCCGGACGGATAAAGAGACCCAGTACTTC; CDR3aa: CASSLIGLRTDKETQYF
j_gene: TRBJ2-7; abundance: NA; v_gene: TRBV11-1; d_gene: NA; CDR3nt: TGTGCCAGCAGCTCCTTCAGGGGAGCCTACGAGCAGTACTTC; CDR3aa: CASSSFRGAYEQYF
j_gene: TRBJ1-2; abundance: NA; v_gene: TRBV27; d_gene: NA; CDR3nt: TGTGCCAGCAGCCCGGGGCGGAACTATGGCTACACCTTC; CDR3aa: CASSPGRNYGYTF